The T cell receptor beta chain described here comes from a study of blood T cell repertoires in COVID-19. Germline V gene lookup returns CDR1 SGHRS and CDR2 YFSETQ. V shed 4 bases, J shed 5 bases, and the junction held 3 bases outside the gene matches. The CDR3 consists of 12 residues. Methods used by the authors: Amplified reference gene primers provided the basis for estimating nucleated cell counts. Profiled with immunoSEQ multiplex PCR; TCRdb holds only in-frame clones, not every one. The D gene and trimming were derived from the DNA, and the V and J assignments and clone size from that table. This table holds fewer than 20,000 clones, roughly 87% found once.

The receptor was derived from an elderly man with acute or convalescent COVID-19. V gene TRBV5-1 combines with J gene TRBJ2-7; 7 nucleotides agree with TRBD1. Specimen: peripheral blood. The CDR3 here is CASSIQGNEQYF. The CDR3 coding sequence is TGCGCCAGCAGCATACAGGGGAACGAGCAGTACTTC.